The text below deals with one T cell receptor beta chain. As yet, its antigen is unknown. V lost 2 bases and J lost 1, with 14 bases in between. The germline CDR1 and CDR2 sequences are LNHDA and SQIVND (reference sequence). There are 16 residues in the CDR3. The PCR was carried out with 60 Vbeta primers and 13 Jbeta primers. The method was immunoSEQ multiplex PCR; TCRdb's version includes in-frame clones alone and lacks a portion of them. The table records about 120,000 clones, approximately 70% of them present only once. The data stem from a study of cytomegalovirus exposure and HLA in healthy donors. Study-wide results and caveats: Likely technical artifact: a cluster of highly shared sequence variants. Later work associated roughly 17,000 TCR beta sequences with HLA alleles at 0.05 false discovery rate. Reports described diagnosis of cytomegalovirus status by the classifier as highly specific and sensitive.

This clonotype was sampled from a woman in her twenties or thirties in good health and CMV-seronegative. The rearrangement links TRBV19 to TRBJ1-1; TRBD1 is a possible D gene (6 bases). The sample consisted of PBMCs. In nucleotides, the CDR3 is TGTGCCAGTAGTATACCCTGGCAGGGGACGAACACTGAAGCTTTCTTT. It yields the protein CASSIPWQGTNTEAFF. Using reference TRBV19 and TRBJ1-1 for the parts outside the CDR3, the full variable domain is DGGITQSPKYLFRKEGQNVTLSCEQNLNHDAMYWYRQDPGQGLRLIYYSQIVNDFQKGDIAEGYSVSREKKESFPLTVTSAQKNPTAFYLCASSIPWQGTNTEAFFGQGTRLTVV.